This T cell receptor beta chain stems from a study of cytomegalovirus exposure and HLA in healthy donors. The PCR was carried out with 60 Vbeta primers and 13 Jbeta primers. The assay was immunoSEQ multiplex PCR, and TCRdb's table has in-frame clones only and misses some. The table has 110,000 to 150,000 clones, 55% to 80% seen once. Sequenced sample: PBMCs. The origin of this receptor is a human donor in good health.

CDR3 nucleotide sequence: TGTGCCAGCTCACCCCGTGGGCTAGCGGGAGCGCAACGGGAGCAGTACTTC. Protein sequence: CASSPRGLAGAQREQYF. J is TRBJ2-7 and V is TRBV18; 10 positions match TRBD2. The CDR3 runs to 17 residues. The V gene end was trimmed by 3 bases and the J gene end by 7 bases; junction bases not matched to a gene: 15. Germline CDR1 KGHSH, CDR2 LQKENI.